Listed below are T cell receptor beta chains from one sample, sequenced in a study of control samples from healthy donors and cancer patients. Method: immunoSEQ multiplex PCR; TCRdb's copy keeps in-frame clones and lacks some. The sample consists of roughly 190,000 clones, roughly nine tenths of them appearing once. Sample: blood. The receptor source for this set is a man aged 25 to 40 in good health. Each CDR3 is given with its conserved first and last residue. D genes are given only for firm matches. Size is omitted from some rows. Given values are once, few, many or a class for expanded clones.

D gene | clone size | J gene | V gene | CDR3 DNA | CDR3 protein
. | . | TRBJ2-3 | TRBV11-2 | TGTGCCAGCAGCCCGGGGCCCTCCAACCCCGGTGCGCAGTATTTT | CASSPGPSNPGAQYF
. | . | TRBJ1-6 | TRBV30 | TGTGCCTGGAGTGTAGGGGCAGGCTCGCCCTATAATTCACCCCTCCACTTT | CAWSVGAGSPYNSPLHF
. | . | TRBJ2-1 | TRBV7-2 | TGTGCCAGCAGCTTAATGTCATTCGGAGGGGAGTTCTTC | CASSLMSFGGEFF
TRBD1 | . | TRBJ1-1 | TRBV6-5 | TGTGCCAGCAGTTACTCGTTTAAGGGGGCGGGCACTGAAGCTTTCTTT | CASSYSFKGAGTEAFF
TRBD1 | once | TRBJ1-5 | TRBV23-1 | TGCGCCAGCAGTCCCTCACAGGGGGCGCGTCAGCCCCAGCATTTT | CASSPSQGARQPQHF
. | . | TRBJ2-7 | TRBV7-2 | TGTGCCAGCAGCTCCCTGATACGCAGGGAAGGGTACGAGCAGTACTTC | CASSSLIRREGYEQYF
. | few | TRBJ1-2 | TRBV15 | TGTGCCACCAGCAGCCCTTATGGCTACACCTTC | CATSSPYGYTF
. | once | TRBJ1-5 | TRBV15 | TGTGCCACCAGCAGAGATAAGGGGGAGCAGCCCCAGCATTTT | CATSRDKGEQPQHF
. | . | TRBJ1-2 | TRBV6-5 | TGTGCCAGCAGGCAAGGGGCAGCCTATGGCTACACCTTC | CASRQGAAYGYTF
. | . | TRBJ2-7 | TRBV21-1 | TGTGCCAGCAGCAAAGTATTCCCTAGCGGATCCTACGAGCAGTACTTC | CASSKVFPSGSYEQYF
. | . | TRBJ2-1 | TRBV5-4 | TGTGCCAGCAGCTTGGGGTCCGGGGGGCCCCTTAGGGGTGAGCAGTTCTTC | CASSLGSGGPLRGEQFF
TRBD1 | . | TRBJ1-2 | TRBV5-1 | TGCGCCAGCAGCTTCGGCCTTGCAGGGGGCCATGGCTACACCTTC | CASSFGLAGGHGYTF
TRBD1 | . | TRBJ1-5 | TRBV18 | TGTGCCAGCTCAGACAGGGGGCTGGAACAGCCCCAGCATTTT | CASSDRGLEQPQHF
. | . | TRBJ2-3 | TRBV19 | TGTGCCAGTAGTATCGGGGCAACCCTTGGGGGGGGCGACACAGATACGCAGTATTTT | CASSIGATLGGGDTDTQYF
. | . | TRBJ2-3 | TRBV5-1 | TGCGCCAGCAGCCCTACTCGGACCGCTAGCACAGATACGCAGTATTTT | CASSPTRTASTDTQYF
TRBD2 | . | TRBJ2-1 | TRBV5-3 | TGTGCCAGAAGCACCGGGACTAGCTCGCGCTCCTACAATGAGCAGTTCTTC | CARSTGTSSRSYNEQFF
TRBD1 | . | TRBJ1-1 | TRBV6-1 | TGTGCCAGCAGTGTTGCAGGGACAGGGTATACCACTGAAGCTTTCTTT | CASSVAGTGYTTEAFF
. | . | TRBJ1-2 | TRBV5-8 | TGTGCCAGCAGCTCGGGAGCAGGGTACTATGGCTACACCTTC | CASSSGAGYYGYTF
. | once | TRBJ1-2 | TRBV3-1/TRBV3-2 | TGTGCCAGCAGCCATTTAGGCAGTCTCTCTATACAGGGCTACACCTTC | CASSHLGSLSIQGYTF
. | once | TRBJ2-1 | TRBV7-2 | TGTGCCAGCAGCTTAGGGGGGGCTAGCGGACCGAGACACAATGAGCAGTTCTTC | CASSLGGASGPRHNEQFF
. | . | TRBJ1-2 | TRBV2 | TGTGCCAGCAGTGGGAAAGGGGGAGTCTATGGCTACACCTTC | CASSGKGGVYGYTF
. | . | TRBJ1-1 | TRBV5-6 | TGTGCCAGCAGCGAGACCACCGGGACTGGAAGGTTAGGGACTGAAGCTTTCTTT | CASSETTGTGRLGTEAFF
TRBD2 | once | TRBJ2-2 | TRBV5-4 | TGTGCCACCAAGCCGGGACTAGCGGGGGGGCCCACCGGGGAGCTGTTTTTT | CATKPGLAGGPTGELFF
. | few | TRBJ1-6 | TRBV27 | TGTGCCAGCAGTTTATGGGGGGACGGGGATTCACCCCTCCACTTT | CASSLWGDGDSPLHF
. | . | TRBJ1-4 | TRBV6-8 | TGTGCCAGCAGTTACCCCGATTCCCGGACAGAGAGCACTAATGAAAAACTGTTTTTT | CASSYPDSRTESTNEKLFF
TRBD1 | . | TRBJ1-1 | TRBV3-1/TRBV3-2 | TGTGCCAGCACCAAGGGACAGGGGGCAACTGAAGCTTTCTTT | CASTKGQGATEAFF
. | . | TRBJ1-4 | TRBV4-1 | TGCGCCAGCAGCCAGGGGAGAGGCGGGGGCATACGTGAAAAACTGTTTTTT | CASSQGRGGGIREKLFF
. | . | TRBJ1-1 | TRBV19 | TGTGCCAGTAGTATAGTAGGGTTGTTTACTGAAGCTTTCTTT | CASSIVGLFTEAFF
. | . | TRBJ1-4 | TRBV7-9 | TGTGCCAGCAGCTCGCAGGGGTCTACTAATGAAAAACTGTTTTTT | CASSSQGSTNEKLFF
TRBD1 | . | TRBJ1-5 | TRBV6-6 | TGTGCCAGCACCCACCCCGGGACAGGGAATCAGCCCCAGCATTTT | CASTHPGTGNQPQHF
TRBD2 | once | TRBJ2-3 | TRBV4-2 | TGTGCCAGCAGCCAAGAATCGCTAGCGGGGGTACACACAGATACGCAGTATTTT | CASSQESLAGVHTDTQYF
. | . | TRBJ2-7 | TRBV7-9 | TGTGCCAGCAGCTTAGTTTCCTACGAGCAGTACTTC | CASSLVSYEQYF
. | . | TRBJ2-7 | TRBV11-2 | TGTGCCAGCAGCTTAGAGACATTATACGAGCAGTACTTC | CASSLETLYEQYF
. | . | TRBJ1-1 | TRBV2 | TGTGCCAGCAGTGAGTCTGGGCTCGCTGAAGCTTTCTTT | CASSESGLAEAFF
. | . | TRBJ1-6 | TRBV5-1 | TGCGCCAGCAGGGGGTCCACGGGGGATAATTCACCCCTCCACTTT | CASRGSTGDNSPLHF
TRBD1 | . | TRBJ1-6 | TRBV28 | TGTGCCAGCCTCCCGGGACAGAATAATTCACCCCTCCACTTT | CASLPGQNNSPLHF
. | . | TRBJ1-5 | TRBV24-1 | TGTGCCACCAGTGATTCTGCCAATCAGCCCCAGCATTTT | CATSDSANQPQHF
TRBD1 | . | TRBJ2-2 | TRBV5-1 | TGCGCCAGCAGCTTGGTCTCACCGGGACAGGGGTCCGGGGAGCTGTTTTTT | CASSLVSPGQGSGELFF
. | once | TRBJ1-2 | TRBV19 | TGTGCCATCGGAGGGGGAGGTTATGGCTACACCTTC | CAIGGGGYGYTF
. | . | TRBJ2-1 | TRBV2 | TGTGCCAGCAGGGGAGGACAGGCGTACAATGAGCAGTTCTTC | CASRGGQAYNEQFF